This T cell receptor beta chain is from a study of blood T cells in healthy people across ages. The germline CDR1 and CDR2 sequences are SGHDN and FVKESK. V was shortened by 0 bases and J by 5 bases, with 5 bases between the two germline ends. The length of the CDR3 is 14 residues. It was with a sample-barcoded 5' primer and a J-beta primer mix that a second PCR of about 6 to 12 cycles was run. Per sample, CDR3-containing paired-end reads numbered at least 3 million. Via MiXCR, TCRdb re-called the 5' RACE reads, giving one row per CDR3 protein. The sample holds about 1.8 million distinct CDR3 sequences; around 50% are singletons and the top ten take less than 2.5%. Findings and limits, study-wide: Across the age range, TCR beta diversity per million T cells fell in a roughly linear way.

This clonotype came up once. The antigen is undetermined. The TCR was taken from a woman between 35 and 50 years old in good health. The chain recombines TRBV14 with TRBJ1-6; no clear D gene. Sequencing input: blood. DNA for the CDR3: TGTGCCAGCAGCCAAGAGAGGGATAATTCACCCCTCCACTTT. It yields the protein CASSQERDNSPLHF.